The rows below give T cell receptor beta chains drawn from one sample of a study of cytomegalovirus exposure and HLA in healthy donors. The method was immunoSEQ multiplex PCR; TCRdb's version includes in-frame clones alone and lacks a portion of them. The table has 130,000 or so clones, approximately 78% seen once. What was sequenced was PBMCs. The receptors here all came from a man aged 35 to 55 in good health and CMV-seronegative. The CDR3 runs from the conserved cysteine through the conserved F or W. The D gene is left open where the match is weak. Size values are once, few and many counts, or a class for expanded clones, and some rows have none.

abundance: few; j_gene: TRBJ1-1; v_gene: TRBV20-1; d_gene: NA; CDR3aa: CSARRGGEAFF; CDR3nt: TGCAGTGCTCGGAGGGGGGGTGAAGCTTTCTTT
abundance: NA; j_gene: TRBJ1-5; v_gene: TRBV2; d_gene: TRBD1; CDR3aa: CASSTGGQRGQPQHF; CDR3nt: TGTGCCAGCAGTACAGGGGGCCAGCGTGGTCAGCCCCAGCATTTT
abundance: NA; j_gene: TRBJ2-7; v_gene: TRBV9; d_gene: TRBD1; CDR3aa: CASSADRASYEQYF; CDR3nt: TGTGCCAGCAGCGCGGACAGGGCATCCTACGAGCAGTACTTC
abundance: NA; j_gene: TRBJ2-1; v_gene: TRBV4-3; d_gene: NA; CDR3aa: CASSQGRGGSYNEQFF; CDR3nt: TGCGCCAGCAGCCAAGGAAGGGGGGGGTCCTACAATGAGCAGTTCTTC
abundance: NA; j_gene: TRBJ1-5; v_gene: TRBV7-2; d_gene: NA; CDR3aa: CASSFQGSNQPQHF; CDR3nt: TGTGCCAGCAGCTTCCAGGGAAGCAATCAGCCCCAGCATTTT
abundance: NA; j_gene: TRBJ1-2; v_gene: TRBV7-8; d_gene: NA; CDR3aa: CASSPTGSDYGYTF; CDR3nt: TGTGCCAGCAGCCCTACAGGGTCGGACTATGGCTACACCTTC
abundance: few; j_gene: TRBJ2-4; v_gene: TRBV11-3; d_gene: TRBD1; CDR3aa: CASSPGQGTNIQYF; CDR3nt: TGTGCCAGCAGCCCCGGACAGGGCACAAACATTCAGTACTTC
abundance: NA; j_gene: TRBJ2-7; v_gene: TRBV6-6; d_gene: NA; CDR3aa: CASSTRAVGNEQYF; CDR3nt: TGTGCCAGCAGCACGCGGGCCGTGGGGAACGAGCAGTACTTC
abundance: NA; j_gene: TRBJ2-7; v_gene: TRBV5-4; d_gene: NA; CDR3aa: CASSLEGGRVIGQYF; CDR3nt: TGTGCCAGCAGCTTGGAAGGGGGTAGGGTAATCGGGCAGTACTTC
abundance: NA; j_gene: TRBJ2-3; v_gene: TRBV18; d_gene: TRBD1; CDR3aa: CASSPAGTGGEDTQYF; CDR3nt: TGTGCCAGCTCACCAGCCGGGACAGGGGGCGAAGATACGCAGTATTTT
abundance: NA; j_gene: TRBJ1-1; v_gene: TRBV28; d_gene: NA; CDR3aa: CASNTPREAFF; CDR3nt: TGTGCCAGCAACACCCCCAGGGAAGCTTTCTTT
abundance: NA; j_gene: TRBJ1-2; v_gene: TRBV27; d_gene: NA; CDR3aa: CASSHDTGSNYGYTF; CDR3nt: TGTGCCAGCAGTCACGACACAGGCTCTAACTATGGCTACACCTTC
abundance: NA; j_gene: TRBJ2-7; v_gene: TRBV28; d_gene: NA; CDR3aa: CASSTNYERYF; CDR3nt: TGTGCCAGCAGCACAAACTACGAGCGGTACTTC
abundance: NA; j_gene: TRBJ2-5; v_gene: TRBV11-1; d_gene: NA; CDR3aa: CASSLGTQETQYF; CDR3nt: TGTGCCAGCAGCTTAGGGACTCAAGAGACCCAGTACTTC